These T cell receptor beta chains were read from a single sample in a study of radiation and T cells in renal cell carcinoma. TCRdb's table, derived via immunoSEQ multiplex PCR, lists solely in-frame clones and lacks some. The table shows 30,000 to 40,000 clones, with 81% occurring only once. Here the sequenced sample was blood, taken from a patient whose treatment included radiotherapy and nephrectomy. The origin of the receptors is a man aged 55-75 years with renal cell carcinoma. CDR3s include the opening cysteine and the closing phenylalanine or tryptophan. D genes are given only for firm matches. Clone size is stated in some rows and not others, as once, few, many or a class when expanded.

abundance: -; v_gene: TRBV11-2; j_gene: TRBJ2-3; d_gene: -; CDR3aa: CASSLGADTQYF; CDR3nt: TGTGCCAGCAGCTTAGGAGCAGATACGCAGTATTTT
abundance: -; v_gene: TRBV5-5; j_gene: TRBJ2-1; d_gene: TRBD2; CDR3aa: CASSLTSGRLNEQFF; CDR3nt: TGTGCCAGCAGCCTAACTAGCGGGAGATTAAATGAGCAGTTCTTC
abundance: -; v_gene: TRBV15; j_gene: TRBJ2-1; d_gene: TRBD2; CDR3aa: CATSRDLLAGKRSGEQFF; CDR3nt: TGTGCCACCAGCAGAGATCTCCTAGCGGGAAAAAGGTCTGGTGAGCAGTTCTTC
abundance: few; v_gene: TRBV4-1; j_gene: TRBJ2-7; d_gene: TRBD2; CDR3aa: CASSQGLAGGNEQYF; CDR3nt: TGCGCCAGCAGCCAAGGACTAGCGGGAGGTAATGAGCAGTACTTC
abundance: -; v_gene: TRBV19; j_gene: TRBJ2-1; d_gene: -; CDR3aa: CASSEQDSYNEQFF; CDR3nt: TGTGCCAGTAGTGAGCAGGACTCCTACAATGAGCAGTTCTTC
abundance: few; v_gene: TRBV5-5; j_gene: TRBJ2-5; d_gene: -; CDR3aa: CASSPEGQQIETQYF; CDR3nt: TGTGCCAGCAGCCCGGAAGGCCAGCAAATAGAGACCCAGTACTTC
abundance: -; v_gene: TRBV19; j_gene: TRBJ2-2; d_gene: TRBD2; CDR3aa: CASCTGTSGPGELFF; CDR3nt: TGTGCCAGTTGTACCGGGACTAGTGGGCCCGGGGAGCTGTTTTTT
abundance: -; v_gene: TRBV19; j_gene: TRBJ2-7; d_gene: TRBD1; CDR3aa: CASSRLPGQGAYEQYF; CDR3nt: TGTGCCAGTAGTAGACTTCCGGGACAGGGGGCTTACGAGCAGTACTTC
abundance: -; v_gene: TRBV7-6; j_gene: TRBJ2-7; d_gene: -; CDR3aa: CASSYYRGEQYF; CDR3nt: TGTGCCAGCAGCTATTACCGGGGAGAGCAGTACTTC
abundance: -; v_gene: TRBV9; j_gene: TRBJ2-3; d_gene: -; CDR3aa: CASSATPADTQYF; CDR3nt: TGTGCCAGCAGCGCTACTCCCGCCGATACGCAGTATTTT
abundance: -; v_gene: TRBV7-8; j_gene: TRBJ2-7; d_gene: -; CDR3aa: CASSLGLGTESYEQYF; CDR3nt: TGTGCCAGCAGCTTAGGCCTCGGGACGGAATCCTACGAGCAGTACTTC
abundance: -; v_gene: TRBV6-1; j_gene: TRBJ2-1; d_gene: TRBD2; CDR3aa: CASRATLAGANEQFF; CDR3nt: TGTGCCAGCAGGGCGACACTAGCGGGAGCCAATGAGCAGTTCTTC
abundance: -; v_gene: TRBV2; j_gene: TRBJ2-1; d_gene: -; CDR3aa: CASQIYNEQFF; CDR3nt: TGTGCCAGCCAGATTTACAATGAGCAGTTCTTC
abundance: -; v_gene: TRBV7-2; j_gene: TRBJ1-1; d_gene: TRBD1; CDR3aa: CASSTRTGNTEAFF; CDR3nt: TGTGCCAGCAGCACGCGGACAGGGAACACTGAAGCTTTCTTT
abundance: once; v_gene: TRBV5-4; j_gene: TRBJ1-1; d_gene: -; CDR3aa: CASSPPTQGTEAFF; CDR3nt: TGTGCCAGCAGCCCCCCGACCCAGGGGACTGAAGCTTTCTTT
abundance: -; v_gene: TRBV10-1; j_gene: TRBJ2-1; d_gene: TRBD2; CDR3aa: CASSFSGTNNEQFF; CDR3nt: TGCGCCAGCAGTTTTAGCGGGACTAACAATGAGCAGTTCTTC
abundance: few; v_gene: TRBV18; j_gene: TRBJ1-2; d_gene: TRBD1; CDR3aa: CASSPETGVDYGYTF; CDR3nt: TGTGCCAGCTCACCAGAAACAGGGGTCGACTATGGCTACACCTTC
abundance: few; v_gene: TRBV12-5; j_gene: TRBJ2-1; d_gene: TRBD2; CDR3aa: CASGSSGRAEQFF; CDR3nt: TGTGCTAGTGGTTCTAGCGGGAGAGCTGAGCAGTTCTTC
abundance: -; v_gene: TRBV15; j_gene: TRBJ2-1; d_gene: TRBD1; CDR3aa: CATSRDRGGWDEQFF; CDR3nt: TGTGCCACCAGCAGGGACAGGGGAGGATGGGATGAGCAGTTCTTC
abundance: -; v_gene: TRBV7-6; j_gene: TRBJ1-2; d_gene: TRBD1; CDR3aa: CASSLAQGVGYGYTF; CDR3nt: TGTGCCAGCAGCTTAGCTCAGGGGGTCGGCTATGGCTACACCTTC
abundance: once; v_gene: TRBV10-3; j_gene: TRBJ1-2; d_gene: -; CDR3aa: CAISSTWYGYTF; CDR3nt: TGTGCCATCAGCTCGACGTGGTATGGCTACACCTTC
abundance: -; v_gene: TRBV6-5; j_gene: TRBJ2-7; d_gene: TRBD2; CDR3aa: CASSYSSSGIFEQYF; CDR3nt: TGTGCCAGCAGTTACTCTTCTAGCGGGATCTTCGAGCAGTACTTC
abundance: few; v_gene: TRBV4-1; j_gene: TRBJ2-2; d_gene: TRBD2; CDR3aa: CASSQPGGLGTGELFF; CDR3nt: TGCGCCAGCAGCCAACCGGGAGGGTTGGGCACCGGGGAGCTGTTTTTT
abundance: -; v_gene: TRBV4-3; j_gene: TRBJ2-7; d_gene: TRBD2; CDR3aa: CASSQALRSSGSNEQYF; CDR3nt: TGCGCCAGCAGCCAAGCCCTCCGGTCCAGCGGGAGTAACGAGCAGTACTTC
abundance: few; v_gene: TRBV30; j_gene: TRBJ2-1; d_gene: TRBD2; CDR3aa: CAWSPGTSGYNEQFF; CDR3nt: TGTGCCTGGAGTCCCGGGACTAGCGGATACAATGAGCAGTTCTTC
abundance: -; v_gene: TRBV6-1; j_gene: TRBJ2-7; d_gene: -; CDR3aa: CASSELMYRAYEQYF; CDR3nt: TGTGCCAGCAGTGAACTCATGTACAGAGCCTACGAGCAGTACTTC
abundance: many; v_gene: TRBV27; j_gene: TRBJ2-6; d_gene: -; CDR3aa: CASSLTGIGANVLTF; CDR3nt: TGTGCCAGCAGTCTAACAGGGATTGGGGCCAACGTCCTGACTTTC
abundance: few; v_gene: TRBV7-9; j_gene: TRBJ2-5; d_gene: -; CDR3aa: CASSLESGQETQYF; CDR3nt: TGTGCCAGCAGCTTAGAGAGCGGGCAAGAGACCCAGTACTTC
abundance: -; v_gene: TRBV5-1; j_gene: TRBJ1-2; d_gene: -; CDR3aa: CASRGQFYGYTF; CDR3nt: TGCGCCAGCAGAGGACAGTTTTATGGCTACACCTTC
abundance: once; v_gene: TRBV7-8; j_gene: TRBJ2-7; d_gene: -; CDR3aa: CASSLTPQVSYEQYF; CDR3nt: TGTGCCAGCAGCTTAACCCCGCAGGTTAGCTACGAGCAGTACTTC
abundance: -; v_gene: TRBV10-3; j_gene: TRBJ2-3; d_gene: -; CDR3aa: CAIRDVGGYTDTQYF; CDR3nt: TGTGCCATCAGGGACGTGGGAGGATACACAGATACGCAGTATTTT
abundance: -; v_gene: TRBV6-6; j_gene: TRBJ2-5; d_gene: -; CDR3aa: CASSGPLQETQYF; CDR3nt: TGTGCCAGCAGTGGACCGCTCCAAGAGACCCAGTACTTC
abundance: -; v_gene: TRBV9; j_gene: TRBJ2-7; d_gene: -; CDR3aa: CASSVDGLSYEQYF; CDR3nt: TGTGCCAGCAGCGTAGATGGACTGTCCTACGAGCAGTACTTC
abundance: -; v_gene: TRBV4-3; j_gene: TRBJ2-1; d_gene: TRBD2; CDR3aa: CASSPIAGALPNEQFF; CDR3nt: TGCGCCAGCAGCCCCATAGCGGGAGCGCTCCCCAATGAGCAGTTCTTC
abundance: -; v_gene: TRBV7-8; j_gene: TRBJ2-1; d_gene: TRBD2; CDR3aa: CASIKTSAANEQFF; CDR3nt: TGTGCCAGTATTAAGACTAGCGCAGCCAATGAGCAGTTCTTC
abundance: -; v_gene: TRBV10-1; j_gene: TRBJ1-1; d_gene: -; CDR3aa: CASTPTVGMNTEAFF; CDR3nt: TGCGCCAGCACCCCGACTGTGGGAATGAACACTGAAGCTTTCTTT
abundance: few; v_gene: TRBV7-9; j_gene: TRBJ2-2; d_gene: -; CDR3aa: CASSLLRVVTGELFF; CDR3nt: TGTGCCAGCAGCTTATTAAGGGTCGTCACCGGGGAGCTGTTTTTT
abundance: -; v_gene: TRBV27; j_gene: TRBJ1-2; d_gene: TRBD1; CDR3aa: CASSSHGTGSNYGYTF; CDR3nt: TGTGCCAGCAGTTCCCACGGGACAGGGAGCAACTATGGCTACACCTTC
abundance: -; v_gene: TRBV11-2; j_gene: TRBJ2-2; d_gene: -; CDR3aa: CASSNPGGRSNTGELFF; CDR3nt: TGTGCCAGCAGCAACCCAGGGGGGAGGTCGAACACCGGGGAGCTGTTTTTT
abundance: -; v_gene: TRBV10-3; j_gene: TRBJ2-1; d_gene: -; CDR3aa: CAISDRDQGLNEQFF; CDR3nt: TGTGCCATCAGTGACCGTGACCAAGGACTCAATGAGCAGTTCTTC
abundance: -; v_gene: TRBV7-9; j_gene: TRBJ2-3; d_gene: -; CDR3aa: CASSFPRDTLGARTDTQYF; CDR3nt: TGTGCCAGCAGCTTTCCCCGGGACACCCTTGGAGCGAGGACAGATACGCAGTATTTT
abundance: -; v_gene: TRBV6-6; j_gene: TRBJ2-3; d_gene: -; CDR3aa: CASSRTEVTTDTQYF; CDR3nt: TGTGCCAGCAGCAGAACCGAGGTGACCACCGATACGCAGTATTTT
abundance: -; v_gene: TRBV18; j_gene: TRBJ2-7; d_gene: TRBD1; CDR3aa: CASSRQGLGADEQYF; CDR3nt: TGTGCCAGCTCACGACAGGGGTTAGGTGCGGACGAGCAGTACTTC
abundance: -; v_gene: TRBV28; j_gene: TRBJ2-7; d_gene: -; CDR3aa: CASTPGGGGPYEQYF; CDR3nt: TGTGCCAGCACCCCCGGTGGGGGAGGACCCTACGAGCAGTACTTC
abundance: medium-sized; v_gene: TRBV27; j_gene: TRBJ2-7; d_gene: -; CDR3aa: CASTPVFSSYEQYF; CDR3nt: TGTGCCAGCACCCCAGTTTTTAGCTCCTACGAGCAGTACTTC
abundance: -; v_gene: TRBV11-2; j_gene: TRBJ1-1; d_gene: -; CDR3aa: CASSLGGAGITEAFF; CDR3nt: TGTGCCAGCAGCTTAGGCGGGGCCGGTATCACTGAAGCTTTCTTT
abundance: -; v_gene: TRBV7-2; j_gene: TRBJ2-7; d_gene: -; CDR3aa: CASSLGLGRGLYEQYF; CDR3nt: TGTGCCAGCAGCTTGGGCCTAGGGAGAGGCCTCTACGAGCAGTACTTC